One and the same sample provided the 14 T cell receptor beta chains below, sequenced in a study of cytomegalovirus exposure and HLA in healthy donors (dated by TCRdb to about 2017). Receptors were amplified or captured by the immunoSEQ multiplex PCR assay. A mixture of 60 forward primers for TCR Vbeta segments and 13 reverse primers for TCR Jbeta segments was used in the multiplex PCR. TCRdb carries this immuneACCESS record with in-frame sequences only. Its versions omit some clonotypes, under half of them owing to an unresolved V gene in the studies checked, with the rest unexplained. For this sample there are nearly 110,000 clones; just over 70% appear just once. Roughly 0.79% of the sample is in the top ten clones. Material for sequencing was PBMCs. These receptor sequences come from a boy aged 10-17 years in good health and CMV-seronegative.

The table lists this clone with a few counts. The chain links TRBV5-1 to TRBJ2-7, with 11 bases lining up with TRBD1. CDR3 length: 14 residues. J gave up 9 bases and V 4 bases, and 9 bases lay outside the gene matches. CDR1 is SGHRS and CDR2 is YFSETQ in the germline V gene. CDR3 sequence reads: CASSLRTGGTLQYF. The CDR3, as DNA: TGCGCCAGCAGCCTACGGACAGGGGGCACTTTGCAGTACTTC.

This chain uses TRBV2 with TRBJ2-3; the D is unclear. Trimming shortened V by 8 bases and J by 12 bases, and 15 bases separated the two germline ends. In germline, CDR1 is SNHLY, CDR2 FYNNEI. The CDR3 runs to 11 residues. CDR3: CASAVSVIQYF. The CDR3, as DNA: TGTGCCAGCGCCGTGAGCGTGATACAGTATTTT.

This clone was counted once. This chain connects TRBV27 to TRBJ1-3; D is uncertain. V gave up 4 bases and J gave up 4 bases, with 11 bases separating them. The CDR3 has 14 amino acids. Germline CDR1 MNHEY, CDR2 SMNVEV (reference sequence). CDR3 nucleotide sequence: TGTGCCAGCAGTTCCTACTACGAGGGAAACACCATATATTTT. Translating it yields CASSSYYEGNTIYF.

The V gene is TRBV9, the J gene TRBJ2-7, with D tentatively TRBD1 (6 bases). This CDR3 is 13 amino acids long. Germline CDR1 reads SGDLS; CDR2 reads YYNGEE. Trimming left V 3 bases short and J 2 bases short, with 9 bases between. The CDR3, as DNA: TGTGCCAGCAGCGGGACAGCGACCTACGAGCAGTACTTC. It specifies CASSGTATYEQYF.

In this sample, this clone turned up a few times. The chain links TRBV6-5 to TRBJ2-2; TRBD1 agrees at 8 bases. There are 15 residues in the CDR3. The V and J ends lost 5 bases and 8 bases, in that order; junction bases with no gene match: 10. CDR1 and CDR2 from the germline V gene are MNHEY and SVGAGI. The CDR3 loop is CASSPDRGWVGELFF. CDR3 nucleotide sequence: TGTGCCAGCAGTCCCGACAGGGGATGGGTTGGGGAGCTGTTTTTT.

This clone was seen more than once but under ten times. V is TRBV28 and J is TRBJ1-5, with 7 bases fitting TRBD1. V lost 3 bases to trimming and J lost 7 bases; unmatched junction nucleotides: 6. The CDR3 has 14 amino acids. The germline V gene has CDR1 MDHEN and CDR2 SYDVKM. The CDR3 DNA reads as TGTGCCAGCAGTTTCTATCAGGGGGGCCAGCCCCAGCATTTT. Amino acid sequence: CASSFYQGGQPQHF.

The chain employs TRBV6-5 and TRBJ1-1; D gene uncertain. V was clipped by 4 bases and J by 0 bases, with 12 bases between them. The germline V gene has CDR1 MNHEY and CDR2 SVGAGI. The CDR3 has 15 amino acids. The CDR3 loop is CASSWTRGMNTEAFF. The CDR3 DNA is TGTGCCAGCAGTTGGACCCGGGGAATGAACACTGAAGCTTTCTTT.

Only a few counts were recorded for this clone. The chain employs TRBV7-3 and TRBJ1-5; unclear D gene. The V end was cut by 1 base, the J end by 7 bases, with 5 bases between. The CDR3 sequence is 12 residues long. Germline CDR1 reads SGHTA; CDR2 reads FQGTGA. The DNA of the CDR3 is TGTGCCAGCAGCTTAATCTCCCAGCCCCAGCATTTT. This encodes CASSLISQPQHF.

The gene calls are TRBV18 and TRBJ2-5; 8 bases are shared with TRBD1. Per germline, CDR1 KGHSH and CDR2 LQKENI. This CDR3 comprises 17 residues. The V gene end was trimmed by 3 bases and the J gene end by 1 base; junction bases not matched to a gene: 10. The CDR3 loop is CASSPPLTGVVQETQYF. CDR3 in DNA: TGTGCCAGCTCACCCCCATTGACAGGGGTGGTCCAAGAGACCCAGTACTTC.

V gene TRBV7-9 combines with J gene TRBJ1-5, with 7 bases lining up with TRBD1. The CDR3 consists of 14 residues. J gave up 6 bases and V 6 bases, and 8 bases lay outside the gene matches. Germline V lookup: CDR1 SEHNR, CDR2 FQNEAQ (reference sequence). In nucleotides, the CDR3 is TGTGCCAGCAGGCCGGGACAGAGGGTTCAGCCCCAGCATTTT. Its protein is CASRPGQRVQPQHF.

The chain links TRBV4-3 to TRBJ1-4; a weak D match, TRBD1 (6 bases). The CDR3 contains 16 residues. CDR1 is LGHNA and CDR2 is YSLEER in the germline V gene. The V end lost 2 bases, the J end lost 6 bases, and 16 bases lay between the germline ends. The CDR3, as DNA: TGCGCCAGCAGCCAACAGACAGGTCTATTGGATGAAAAACTGTTTTTT. This translates into CASSQQTGLLDEKLFF.

This clone was observed a handful of times. The V gene is TRBV20-1, the J gene TRBJ1-1; TRBD1 is a possible D gene (5 bases). Trimming stripped 4 bases from V and 8 bases from J, with 8 bases between. In germline, CDR1 is DFQATT, CDR2 SNEGSKA (reference sequence). The CDR3 spans 10 residues. CDR3: CSATRTEAFF. The CDR3 DNA reads as TGCAGTGCTACCCGGACAGAAGCTTTCTTT.

This clone was seen a handful of times. The chain joins TRBV18 to TRBJ1-1; D possibly corresponds to TRBD1 (6 bases). The CDR3 consists of 13 residues. Looked up from germline, CDR1 is KGHSH and CDR2 is LQKENI. V was trimmed by 3 bases and J by 7 bases, leaving 12 bases between them. The CDR3 protein is CASSPRGAGEAFF. CDR3 nucleotide sequence: TGTGCCAGCTCACCGCGGGGGGCTGGTGAAGCTTTCTTT.

The rearrangement links TRBV7-8 to TRBJ1-2; D possibly corresponds to TRBD1 (6 bases). Germline-derived CDR1 and CDR2 are SGHVS and FQNEAQ. CDR3 length: 14 residues. V was pared by 2 bases and J by 0 bases, with 7 bases between. For the CDR3, the DNA is TGTGCCAGCAGCTTACCAGGGGCTAACTATGGCTACACCTTC. Translated, it gives CASSLPGANYGYTF.